These 22 T cell receptor beta chains were all obtained from the same sample, sequenced in a study of metastatic and nonmetastatic thyroid tumors. Via MiXCR, TCRdb re-called the PCR reads. The sample has about 40,000 clones, roughly 14% seen once. Patients underwent thyroid surgery, and none had received any treatment before it. The material sequenced was blood. The receptors here all came from a female donor with papillary thyroid cancer or a benign thyroid nodule (not recorded which). Some clones in this sample may be carry-over from other donors' samples.

This clone was recorded many times. The chain links TRBV12-3 or TRBV12-4 to TRBJ2-3, with no clear D. The CDR3 sequence is 16 residues long. Trimming removed 3 bases at V and 6 bases at J, with 19 bases between. The CDR3 spells CASSFGLGVVPDTQYF. The CDR3, as DNA: TGTGCCAGCAGTTTTGGCCTAGGCGTGGTTCCGGATACGCAGTATTTT.

This clone was seen ten or more times. The CDR3 here is CASSLRVNEQFF. In DNA, the CDR3 is TGTGCCAGCAGCTTGAGGGTTAATGAGCAGTTCTTC. The gene calls are TRBV5-6 and TRBJ2-1; unclear D gene. Trimming removed 1 base at V and 7 bases at J, with 6 bases between. CDR3 length equals 12 residues. Germline V gene data show CDR1 as SGHDT and CDR2 as YYEEEE.

This clone has ten or more counts. The V gene is TRBV6-1, the J gene TRBJ1-3; TRBD1 matches 7 bases. V shed 4 bases, J shed 6 bases, and the junction held 9 bases outside the gene matches. CDR3 length equals 15 residues. Germline V gene lookup returns CDR1 MNHNS and CDR2 SASEGT. The CDR3 coding sequence is TGTGCCAGCAGTGGACAGGGACGGGCTGAAAACACCATATATTTT. It codes for CASSGQGRAENTIYF.

The V and J genes are TRBV19 and TRBJ2-7, with 7 bases lining up with TRBD1. V was clipped by 6 bases and J by 0 bases; unmatched bases: 8. The germline V gene has CDR1 LNHDA and CDR2 SQIVND (reference sequence). The CDR3 spans 15 residues. CDR3 loop: CASSVRTGTSYEQYF. The CDR3 bases are TGTGCCAGTAGCGTCCGGACAGGAACCTCCTACGAGCAGTACTTC.

This clone appeared many times. The rearrangement links TRBV19 to TRBJ2-7, with 11 bases aligning to TRBD2. V lost 3 bases, J lost 4 bases, and 5 bases stayed unmatched. This CDR3 is built from 15 residues. Germline-derived CDR1 and CDR2 are LNHDA and SQIVND (reference sequence). CDR3 coding DNA: TGTGCCAGTAGTATCACTAGCGGGAGCTCGTACGAGCAGTACTTC. Translated: CASSITSGSSYEQYF.

This clone was counted ten times or more. V gene TRBV14 combines with J gene TRBJ1-2; unclear D gene. CDR1 SGHDN and CDR2 FVKESK come from the germline V gene. Trimming pared 3 bases from V and 4 bases from J, leaving 15 bases between. The CDR3 consists of 15 residues. The CDR3 loop is CASSHSEVTGYGYTF. In nucleotides, the CDR3 is TGTGCCAGCAGCCACTCGGAGGTAACCGGCTATGGCTACACCTTC.

This clone occurred many times. The rearrangement joins TRBV28 to TRBJ2-7, with 10 positions matching TRBD1. The trim removed 3 bases at V and 4 bases at J, leaving 3 bases unmatched. This CDR3 is built from 14 residues. CDR1 and CDR2 from the germline V gene are MDHEN and SYDVKM. The CDR3 sequence is CASSLGGQGYEQYF. Written as DNA, the CDR3 is TGTGCCAGCAGTTTGGGGGGACAGGGGTACGAGCAGTACTTC.

This clone has ten or more counts. This chain connects TRBV20-1 to TRBJ2-1; 10 nucleotides agree with TRBD2. Unmatched junction bases numbered 13, after V lost 4 bases and J lost 4 bases. The CDR3 totals 17 residues. CDR1 and CDR2 from the germline V gene are DFQATT and SNEGSKA (reference sequence). In DNA form, the CDR3 reads TGCAGTGCTACGGGGCTTAGCGGGAGGAGCGGTTACAATGAGCAGTTCTTC. It encodes CSATGLSGRSGYNEQFF.

With respect to this clone: A much larger clone lies a single base off, so this may be a read error. The gene calls are TRBV5-1 and TRBJ2-5; 7 nucleotides match TRBD1. This CDR3 is 17 amino acids long. Per the germline V gene, CDR1 is SGHRS and CDR2 is YFSETQ. V lost 4 bases, J lost 2 bases, and 14 bases stayed unmatched. CDR3 sequence reads: CASSLAPLGQEQETQYF. DNA of the CDR3: TGCGCCAGCAGCCTGGCGCCTCTAGGACAGGAACAAGAGACCCAGTACTTC.

The rearrangement joins TRBV3-1 to TRBJ2-1; D call uncertain. The V end lost 3 bases, the J end lost 6 bases, and 9 bases lay between the germline ends. The CDR3 consists of 13 residues. Germline loops: CDR1 LGHDT, CDR2 YNNKEL (reference sequence). The CDR3 reads CASSQMRLNEQFF. In DNA form, the CDR3 reads TGTGCCAGCAGCCAGATGAGGCTCAATGAGCAGTTCTTC.

This clone was recorded at least ten times. The chain uses TRBV12-5 and TRBJ2-2, with TRBD1 as a possible D gene (6 bases). Germline loops: CDR1 LGHNT, CDR2 FRNRAP. Between the trimmed V and J ends, which lost 5 bases and 4 bases, there was a span of 11 bases. CDR3 size: 14 residues. CDR3 sequence reads: CASGSGQTTGELFF. CDR3 DNA sequence: TGTGCTAGTGGTAGCGGACAGACCACCGGGGAGCTGTTTTTT.

Concerning this clone itself: With a much larger clone just one base away, this may be a read error. V is TRBV5-1 and J is TRBJ2-1; D remains ambiguous. V dropped 2 bases and J dropped 7 bases, with 7 bases sitting between them. CDR1 and CDR2 from the germline V gene are SGHRS and YFSETQ. The CDR3 is 12 amino acids. CDR3 protein: CASSFVVNEQFF. The DNA for the CDR3 is TGCGCCAGCAGCTTTGTTGTGAATGAGCAGTTCTTC.

This clone was observed many times. The chain carries TRBV24-1 and TRBJ2-1; no definite D call. Germline V CDR1 and CDR2: KGHDR, SFDVKD. The CDR3 is made up of 15 amino acids. V dropped 1 base and J dropped 2 bases, with 8 bases sitting between them. The DNA of the CDR3 is TGTGCCACCAGTGATTTCCGGTTCGCCTACAATGAGCAGTTCTTC. Translating gives CATSDFRFAYNEQFF.

In its sample, this clone was seen a few times. The germline gene is not matched at one end of the junction; a read error may be the cause. The chain couples TRBV6-2 or TRBV6-3 to TRBJ2-4; D unresolved. Per the germline V gene, CDR1 is MNHEY and CDR2 is SVGEGT. The CDR3 extends over 14 amino acids. The CDR3 spells CTSSYRGAKNIQYF. The CDR3 DNA follows: TGTACCAGCAGTTACCGTGGAGCCAAAAACATTCAGTACTTC.

This clone was seen at least ten times. This sequence joins TRBV18 and TRBJ1-4, with a tentative D call TRBD1 (5 bases). The CDR3 sequence is 16 residues long. Trimming removed 4 bases from V and 5 bases from J, with 17 bases in between. Germline V lookup: CDR1 KGHSH, CDR2 LQKENI. CDR3 sequence (DNA): TGTGCCAGCTCACTAGTTCGGCAGGGCGACAATGAAAAACTGTTTTTT. This sequence encodes CASSLVRQGDNEKLFF.

This clone was recorded at least ten times. A much more abundant neighbour one base away suggests this may be a read error. The genes are TRBV10-2 and TRBJ2-3; 11 bases line up with TRBD2. The V gene end was trimmed by 7 bases and the J gene end by 4 bases; junction bases not matched to a gene: 4. The CDR3 runs to 14 residues. Germline V CDR1 and CDR2: WSHSY, SAAADI. This CDR3 is CASTLAGGADTQYF. The CDR3 nucleotides are TGCGCCAGCACCCTAGCGGGAGGAGCAGATACGCAGTATTTT.

This clone was seen repeatedly, ten times or more. This sequence joins TRBV11-2 and TRBJ2-7; 10 positions agree with TRBD2. The CDR3 covers 17 residues. CDR1 and CDR2 from the germline V gene are SGHAT and FQNNGV. Germline trimming cut 4 bases from V and 3 bases from J; bases unmatched to any gene: 12. This CDR3 is CASSSYARLAGHYEQYF. As DNA, the CDR3 is TGTGCCAGCAGCTCGTACGCAAGACTAGCGGGCCACTACGAGCAGTACTTC.

This chain joins TRBV11-2 and TRBJ1-2, with D possibly TRBD1 on 5 matching bases. V lost 1 base to trimming and J lost 5 bases, with 11 bases between them. The CDR3 length is 14 residues. Germline V gene lookup returns CDR1 SGHAT and CDR2 FQNNGV. CDR3 nucleotides: TGTGCCAGCAGCTTAGGGGGGACTATATATGGCTACACCTTC. This encodes CASSLGGTIYGYTF.

CDR3 sequence: CASSESGRAFF. CDR3 DNA sequence: TGTGCCAGCAGTGAATCAGGGCGGGCTTTCTTT. This sequence joins TRBV6-1 and TRBJ1-1; TRBD1 might be the D (5 bases). V dropped 2 bases and J dropped 11 bases, with 9 bases sitting between them. This CDR3 has 11 amino acids. CDR1 is MNHNS and CDR2 is SASEGT in the germline V gene.

This clone was detected many times. A clone one base away is much larger, so this may be a read error. V and J are TRBV12-3 or TRBV12-4 and TRBJ2-1, with D possibly matching TRBD2 (5 bases). The CDR3 length is 12 residues. V lost 7 bases to trimming and J lost 10 bases, with 14 bases between them. CDR3 DNA sequence: TGTGCCAGCATCAGCGGAGCAAGCGAGCAGTTCTTC. Encoded protein: CASISGASEQFF.

Concerning this clone: This CDR3 fails to terminate in the conserved phenylalanine or tryptophan, so it likely reflects a read error. The chain combines TRBV12-3 or TRBV12-4 with TRBJ2-6; unclear D gene. The CDR3 has 15 amino acids. The CDR3 reads CASRLVLSGANVLTL. CDR3 nucleotides: TGTGCCAGCCGTTTAGTCCTCTCTGGGGCCAACGTCCTGACTTTA.

A remark on this clone: In this CDR3 the conserved last residue, phenylalanine or tryptophan, is missing, so a read error is likely. The chain recombines TRBV5-1 with TRBJ2-1; a possible D gene is TRBD2 (7 bases). This CDR3 is 17 amino acids long. Per the germline V gene, CDR1 is SGHRS and CDR2 is YFSETQ. The CDR3 sequence is CASSLVGGRESRNEQFL. DNA of the CDR3: TGCGCCAGTAGCTTGGTCGGGGGGCGGGAGTCGAGGAATGAGCAGTTCCTC.